Detailed here is one T cell receptor (beta chain). Clones were sequenced by immunoSEQ multiplex PCR, and TCRdb holds only the in-frame ones, with some missing. This sample carries some 200,000 clones, about 75% of them seen once, and the ten largest clones take more than 25%. The sample belongs to a study of blood T cell repertoires in COVID-19. Study summary: The United States, Italy and Spain were the sources of the acute and convalescent COVID-19 samples. The analysed material was cDNA or gDNA that came from T cells, B-cell-depleted T cells, or PBMCs.

V was cut by 6 bases and J by 4 bases, with 18 bases left in between. In germline, CDR1 is MGHDK, CDR2 SYGVNS. This CDR3 region has 15 residues. This rearrangement joins TRBV25-1 to TRBJ2-5; possible D gene TRBD1, 6 bases. The material sequenced was peripheral blood. This sequence was found in a woman aged 70-85 years with acute or convalescent COVID-19. For the CDR3, the DNA is TGTGCCAGCAGGCATACAGGGTCTCTGCGAGAGACCCAGTACTTC. It codes for CASRHTGSLRETQYF.